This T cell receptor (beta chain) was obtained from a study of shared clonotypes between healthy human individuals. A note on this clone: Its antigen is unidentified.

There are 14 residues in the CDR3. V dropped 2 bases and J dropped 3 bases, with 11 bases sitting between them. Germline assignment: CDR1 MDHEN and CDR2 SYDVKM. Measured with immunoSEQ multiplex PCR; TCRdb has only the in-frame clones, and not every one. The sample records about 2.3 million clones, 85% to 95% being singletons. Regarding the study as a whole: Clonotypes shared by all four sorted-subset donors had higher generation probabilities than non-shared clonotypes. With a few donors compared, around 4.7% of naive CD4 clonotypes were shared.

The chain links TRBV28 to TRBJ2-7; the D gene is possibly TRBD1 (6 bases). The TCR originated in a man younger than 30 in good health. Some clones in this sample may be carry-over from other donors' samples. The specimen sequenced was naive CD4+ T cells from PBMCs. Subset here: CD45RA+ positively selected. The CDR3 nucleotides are TGTGCCAGCAGTTTACCGAGACAGGACTACGAGCAGTACTTC. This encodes CASSLPRQDYEQYF.